These T cell receptor beta chains were read from a single sample in a study of T cell changes during pregnancy in multiple sclerosis. Produced via immunoSEQ multiplex PCR; TCRdb's table is partial and in-frame only. The repertoire includes 100,000 or so clones, around 93% of them detected once, and over 0.7% sits in the top ten. Sample: peripheral blood, taken before pregnancy. The receptors come from a female donor with multiple sclerosis, enrolled in a pregnancy study. Each CDR3 is given with its conserved first and last residue. A D gene is named only where the DNA matches it firmly. Where a row states a size, it is once, few, many or the class of an expanded clone; other rows omit it.

cdr3_nt	cdr3_aa	v_call	d_call	clone_size	j_call
TGCGCCAGCAGCTCTACCGGGACTAGCGCGACTATTGGGTCCTACGAGCAGTACTTC	CASSSTGTSATIGSYEQYF	TRBV5-1	TRBD2	.	TRBJ2-7
TGTGCCAGCAGTGAGGGACTAGCGCAAACATCGCTGGGGTCAGAGACCCAGTACTTC	CASSEGLAQTSLGSETQYF	TRBV28	TRBD2	.	TRBJ2-5
TGTGCCAGCAGCTACAGGGGGCTGAGGAGCACTGAAGCTTTCTTT	CASSYRGLRSTEAFF	TRBV28	TRBD1	.	TRBJ1-1
TGTGCCAGCTCACCCGGGACTAGCGGAACCTACAATGAGCAGTTCTTC	CASSPGTSGTYNEQFF	TRBV18	TRBD2	.	TRBJ2-1
TGTGCCAGCAGCTTAGCGCTGGGGGAGGGGAGCTCCTACAATGAGCAGTTCTTC	CASSLALGEGSSYNEQFF	TRBV7-2	TRBD2	.	TRBJ2-1
TGTGCCAGCAGTTACGAGGGAAACTATGGCTACACCTTC	CASSYEGNYGYTF	TRBV6-5	.	.	TRBJ1-2
TGTGCCAGTAGTCCCCGGAACAGCTACAATGAGCAGTTCTTC	CASSPRNSYNEQFF	TRBV19	.	.	TRBJ2-1
TGCGCCAGCAGCCAAGATCCGGGGGTCCGGGAGACCCAGTACTTC	CASSQDPGVRETQYF	TRBV4-1	.	.	TRBJ2-5
TGTGCCAGCAGCGGGAGACAGGGGTTCGATACTGAAGCTTTCTTT	CASSGRQGFDTEAFF	TRBV9	TRBD1	.	TRBJ1-1
TGTGCCAGCAGTTTATTCCCCCCGAGCGGGTCTTCCTACAATGAGCAGTTCTTC	CASSLFPPSGSSYNEQFF	TRBV27	.	.	TRBJ2-1
TGTGCCAGCAGGGGACAGGGGGCATACGAGCAGTACTTC	CASRGQGAYEQYF	TRBV6-1	TRBD1	.	TRBJ2-7
TGTGCCTGGAGTCGGGACAGTAACTATGGCTACACCTTC	CAWSRDSNYGYTF	TRBV30	TRBD1	.	TRBJ1-2
TGTGCCAGCAGCCCTGCTGGGACTTACAATGAGCAGTTCTTC	CASSPAGTYNEQFF	TRBV13	.	.	TRBJ2-1
TGTGCCAGCAGCTTGGACGACAGGGAAAAACTGTTTTTT	CASSLDDREKLFF	TRBV5-6	.	.	TRBJ1-4
TGTGCCAGCAGTTCAACGGCCCTCCTCGGGGAGACCCAGTACTTC	CASSSTALLGETQYF	TRBV27	.	.	TRBJ2-5
TGTGCCAGCAGCTTCGGGACTAGCGGAGTCTACAATGAGCAGTTCTTC	CASSFGTSGVYNEQFF	TRBV7-8	TRBD2	.	TRBJ2-1
TGTGCCAGCAGCTTGGAAGCACTTGCAACTAATGAAAAACTGTTTTTT	CASSLEALATNEKLFF	TRBV5-8	.	.	TRBJ1-4
TGTGCCAGTACTGGGGCTGGGAACACTGAAGCTTTCTTT	CASTGAGNTEAFF	TRBV19	.	once	TRBJ1-1